This T cell receptor (beta chain) was retrieved from a study of CDR3 diversity in severe acne. TCRdb redid the calling of the PCR reads with MiXCR, one entry per CDR3 protein. The sample holds tens of thousands of distinct CDR3 sequences; under 60% are singletons and the top ten take roughly an eighth. The CDR3 spans 15 residues. CDR1 is SGHTA and CDR2 is FQGNSA in the germline V gene. Unmatched junction bases numbered 10, after V lost 6 bases and J lost 7 bases. The gene calls are TRBV7-2 and TRBJ1-5, with TRBD1 matching over 9 bases. The source material was blood. The receptor's source is a male donor in good health, without acne. Here the CDR3 DNA reads TGTGCCAGCAGTGAAGAGGGGACAGGGTCACAGCCCCAGCATTTT. This codes for CASSEEGTGSQPQHF.